The 9 T cell receptor beta chains given below trace back to one sample, sequenced in a study of cytomegalovirus exposure and HLA in healthy donors. Here immunoSEQ multiplex PCR was the method, and the copy in TCRdb shows in-frame clones only, minus some. Seen here are over 150,000 clones, around 81% observed once, and the top ten hold 2.8%. The specimen sequenced was PBMCs. These receptor sequences come from a woman aged 18-29 years in good health and CMV-seropositive.

The chain has TRBV9 and TRBJ1-1; TRBD1 is a possible D gene (6 bases). CDR3 length equals 14 residues. V lost 8 bases to trimming and J lost 3 bases, with 17 bases between them. CDR1 and CDR2 (germline): SGDLS, YYNGEE. The CDR3 loop is CASNKRGTDTEAFF. As DNA, the CDR3 is TGTGCCAGTAACAAAAGGGGGACCGACACTGAAGCTTTCTTT.

In nucleotides, the CDR3 is TGTGCCAGCAGAGAGACTTTGACAGGGGGCACTGAAGCTTTCTTT. Translated: CASRETLTGGTEAFF. The chain combines TRBV6-1 with TRBJ1-1, with 9 bases fitting TRBD1. Per germline, CDR1 MNHNS and CDR2 SASEGT. Losses at the gene ends were 6 bases for V and 4 bases for J; bases not matched to a gene: 9. The CDR3 has 15 amino acids.

V usage is TRBV6-4 and J usage is TRBJ2-7, with D unclear. The CDR3 is made up of 16 amino acids. The germline V gene encodes CDR1 MRHNA and CDR2 SNTAGT. V was shortened by 7 bases and J by 0 bases, with 19 bases between the two germline ends. The CDR3 reads CASIHKRLRSSYEQYF. The CDR3 nucleotides are TGTGCCAGCATCCACAAGAGGTTGCGGTCCTCCTACGAGCAGTACTTC.

The rearrangement links TRBV10-1 to TRBJ1-6; no clear D. V was cut by 10 bases and J by 7 bases, with 14 bases left in between. Germline CDR1 WNHNN, CDR2 SYGVQD (reference sequence). CDR3 length: 13 residues. For the CDR3, the DNA is TGCGCCACCGATGACGGGTCAAATTCACCCCTCCACTTT. Translation gives CATDDGSNSPLHF.

This chain uses TRBV4-1 with TRBJ1-1; 12 positions match TRBD1. The CDR3 runs to 16 residues. The V gene end was trimmed by 1 base and the J gene end by 8 bases; junction bases not matched to a gene: 8. Per germline, CDR1 MGHRA and CDR2 YSYEKL. CDR3 coding DNA: TGCGCCAGCAGCCAAGGGGACAGGGGGCGCAAGAAGGAAGCTTTCTTT. Its translation is CASSQGDRGRKKEAFF.

The V gene is TRBV7-3, the J gene TRBJ1-6; the match to TRBD1 covers 9 bases. Trimming at V came to 5 bases and at J to 7 bases, leaving 3 bases not matched to a gene. Germline CDR1 is SGHTA and CDR2 is FQGTGA. The CDR3 runs 14 residues. CDR3 sequence: CASSLGTGNSPLHF. CDR3 DNA sequence: TGTGCCAGCAGCCTCGGGACAGGGAATTCACCCCTCCACTTT.

This clone was seen only a few times. The chain has TRBV7-9 and TRBJ1-2, with a possible D match to TRBD1 (5 bases). Germline lookup yields CDR1 SEHNR and CDR2 FQNEAQ (reference sequence). Trimming took off 5 bases at V and 2 bases at J, with 9 bases between the two ends. This CDR3 is 13 amino acids long. CDR3 sequence (DNA): TGTGCCAGCAGCGCGGGGGGGAACTATGGCTACACCTTC. Its protein product is CASSAGGNYGYTF.

V and J are TRBV9 and TRBJ2-5, with TRBD2 matching 8 bases. The germline V gene encodes CDR1 SGDLS and CDR2 YYNGEE. The CDR3 has 16 amino acids. V lost 4 bases to trimming and J lost 2 bases; unmatched junction nucleotides: 10. The CDR3 DNA reads as TGTGCCAGCAGCCCCCAGCCCAGCGGGGGTCAAGAGACCCAGTACTTC. As protein: CASSPQPSGGQETQYF.

The chain carries TRBV5-8 and TRBJ2-5; no firm D call. The CDR3 length is 15 residues. The V end was cut by 0 bases, the J end by 3 bases, with 12 bases between. Germline loops: CDR1 SGHTS, CDR2 YDEGEE. As DNA, the CDR3 is TGTGCCAGCAGCTTGGAAGGTGCGGCCAAAGAGACCCAGTACTTC. It specifies CASSLEGAAKETQYF.